The rows below give T cell receptor beta chains drawn from one sample of a study of T cell repertoires in cytomegalovirus infection. TCRdb fed the reads into MiXCR, producing one record per CDR3 protein. The sample records roughly 640,000 distinct CDR3 sequences, 24% being singletons. The sequencing sample was made of CD8+ T cells from PBMCs. These receptors all stem from a human donor in good health (CMV status not recorded). Some clones in this sample may be carry-over from other donors' samples. Each CDR3 is given with its conserved first and last residue. The D gene is left open where the match is weak. The size entry is marked missing in some rows and otherwise reads once, few, many or a size class.

V: TRBV19
size: few
D: -
J: TRBJ2-5
DNA: TGTGCCAGTAGTATCATAGAGACAGGCCAAGAGACCCAGTACTTC
CDR3: CASSIIETGQETQYF

V: TRBV6-4
size: few
D: -
J: TRBJ1-1
DNA: TGTGCCAGCAGTGACACCGGCAGCACTGAAGCTTTCTTT
CDR3: CASSDTGSTEAFF

V: TRBV7-9
size: many
D: TRBD2
J: TRBJ2-1
DNA: TGTGCCAGCAGCCAGCGGGGGGGCCCCTACAATGAGCAGTTCTTC
CDR3: CASSQRGGPYNEQFF

V: TRBV12-3/TRBV12-4
size: -
D: -
J: TRBJ1-1
DNA: TGTGCCAGCAGGCGATCGCAGGGCCAGAAGACTGAAGCTTTCTTT
CDR3: CASRRSQGQKTEAFF

V: TRBV7-6
size: many
D: TRBD2
J: TRBJ2-1
DNA: TGTGCCAGCAGCCAGAGCGGGGGCCCTTACTCCTACAATGAGCAGTTCTTC
CDR3: CASSQSGGPYSYNEQFF

V: TRBV4-3
size: few
D: -
J: TRBJ1-2
DNA: TGCGCCAGCAGCCAAGAAAAGGGTATCATCTATGGCTACACCTTC
CDR3: CASSQEKGIIYGYTF

V: TRBV7-8
size: many
D: -
J: TRBJ1-1
DNA: TGTGCCAGCAGCTTCGCGTCAGGGTCGGGCACTGAAGCTTTCTTT
CDR3: CASSFASGSGTEAFF

V: TRBV29-1
size: -
D: -
J: TRBJ2-5
DNA: TGCAGCGTTGAAGATCGGCCCAGAGGGGAATGGAAAGAGACCCAGTACTTC
CDR3: CSVEDRPRGEWKETQYF

V: TRBV29-1
size: -
D: TRBD2
J: TRBJ2-1
DNA: TGCAGCGTTGAAGAGACTAGCGGGGGTGCCATCAATGAGCAGTTCTTC
CDR3: CSVEETSGGAINEQFF

V: TRBV20-1
size: -
D: -
J: TRBJ2-1
DNA: TGCAGTGCTATGGACTACCCGTACAATGAGCAGTTCTTC
CDR3: CSAMDYPYNEQFF

V: TRBV28
size: -
D: -
J: TRBJ2-1
DNA: TGTGCCAGCAGTCACTTCCTAGGCGGGGGCCCCAGCTCCTACAATGAGCAGTTCTTC
CDR3: CASSHFLGGGPSSYNEQFF

V: TRBV7-9
size: many
D: TRBD1
J: TRBJ2-1
DNA: TGTGCCAGCAGCTTAGCGGGACAGGGCCCCCGGGTGAATGAGCAGTTCTTC
CDR3: CASSLAGQGPRVNEQFF

V: TRBV7-6
size: few
D: TRBD2
J: TRBJ2-1
DNA: TGTGCCAGCAGCCCGGGGCCTAGCGGGGGAACCGACAATGAGCAGTTCTTC
CDR3: CASSPGPSGGTDNEQFF

V: TRBV20-1
size: few
D: TRBD1
J: TRBJ2-6
DNA: TGCAGTGCTAGAGATTGGCAGGGGGCGCGAGGGGCCAACGTCCTGACTTTC
CDR3: CSARDWQGARGANVLTF

V: TRBV28
size: -
D: TRBD1
J: TRBJ2-3
DNA: TGTGCCAGCAGTCCGGATCAGGGGGTGATAACAGATACGCAGTATTTT
CDR3: CASSPDQGVITDTQYF

V: TRBV27
size: many
D: -
J: TRBJ2-7
DNA: TGTGCCAGCAGTTTATCGGGCAGGGGATCCTACGAGCAGTACTTC
CDR3: CASSLSGRGSYEQYF

V: TRBV14
size: -
D: TRBD1
J: TRBJ1-2
DNA: TGTGCCAGCAGCCAAGATACCGGGACAGGGTCCTTGGTGTATGGCTACACCTTC
CDR3: CASSQDTGTGSLVYGYTF

V: TRBV7-9
size: many
D: -
J: TRBJ2-4
DNA: TGTGCCAGCAGCTTAGAATCGGCAGGAATAGCCAAAAACATTCAGTACTTC
CDR3: CASSLESAGIAKNIQYF

V: TRBV4-2
size: -
D: -
J: TRBJ2-2
DNA: TGTGCCAGCAGCCAAGATCCGAAGGGAAACACCGGGGAGCTGTTTTTT
CDR3: CASSQDPKGNTGELFF

V: TRBV27
size: few
D: TRBD1
J: TRBJ1-3
DNA: TGTGCCAGCAGACAGGGGAACTCTGGAAACACCATATATTTT
CDR3: CASRQGNSGNTIYF

V: TRBV25-1
size: few
D: TRBD1
J: TRBJ1-4
DNA: TGTGCCAGCCTTCCGGGACAGGGAAATAATGAAAAACTGTTTTTT
CDR3: CASLPGQGNNEKLFF

V: TRBV7-9
size: -
D: TRBD2
J: TRBJ2-3
DNA: TGTGCCAGCAGCTTAGGTAGCGGGGGTGCGCAGTATTTT
CDR3: CASSLGSGGAQYF

V: TRBV12-5
size: -
D: -
J: TRBJ2-1
DNA: TGTGCTAGTGATTTGAGCCCACAGGTTTACAATGAGCAGTTCTTC
CDR3: CASDLSPQVYNEQFF

V: TRBV28
size: many
D: -
J: TRBJ2-1
DNA: TGTGCCAGCAGTCTAACAGGGCTTGCAGACAATGAGCAGTTCTTC
CDR3: CASSLTGLADNEQFF

V: TRBV29-1
size: -
D: TRBD2
J: TRBJ2-3
DNA: TGCAGCGAATTTAGCGGGGGGGCCGATACGCAGTATTTT
CDR3: CSEFSGGADTQYF

V: TRBV7-3
size: -
D: -
J: TRBJ2-1
DNA: TGTGCCAGCAGCTTAAGTGGCTCAGACAATGAGCAGTTCTTC
CDR3: CASSLSGSDNEQFF

V: TRBV2
size: few
D: -
J: TRBJ2-3
DNA: TGTGCCAGCAGTGAGGGTGAGGGGCCACTCTTTACAGATACGCAGTATTTT
CDR3: CASSEGEGPLFTDTQYF